This TCR beta chain was captured in a study of a mutant IDH1 vaccine in newly diagnosed glioma. The V end was cut by 0 bases, the J end by 4 bases, with 14 bases between. This CDR3 has 15 residues. Germline loops: CDR1 SGHDT, CDR2 YYEEEE. On this clone itself: Its antigen is not identified.

Sequenced by immunoSEQ multiplex PCR; TCRdb stores in-frame clones only, minus some. This sample has 40,000 to 55,000 clones, with around 90% found just once. Time point reported: week 11, during vaccination. Doses comprised 300 ug of mutant IDH1 20-mer peptide each, plus topical imiquimod. The rearrangement uses TRBV5-6 and TRBJ2-7; TRBD1 might be the D (6 bases). The input for sequencing was PBMCs, taken from a glioma patient whose treatment included an IDH1 peptide vaccine. This sequence originates from a man between 50 and 59 years old with glioma. For the CDR3, the DNA is TGTGCCAGCAGCTTGGCCTTGGGCAGGGGTTACGAGCAGTACTTC. Translation gives CASSLALGRGYEQYF.